This T cell receptor (beta chain) is from a study of cytomegalovirus exposure and HLA in healthy donors (dated by TCRdb to about 2017). In the study overall: According to an earlier analysis of around 600 of the donors, about 179 million T cells yielded 95 million to 140 million unique TCR beta sequences and roughly 280 Gb of sequence data. Approximately 310 gigabases of sequencing data and 70 million to 100 million unique TCR sequences were included in an early release covering roughly 700 HLA-typed donors. Among the roughly 400 genotyped donors, more than 70% belonged to the genetic ancestry cluster associated with self-reported Caucasian donors. The study was designed to test whether signatures of past pathogen exposure could be identified by cataloging public T cell receptors. Using immunosequencing, the study profiled T cell repertoires from 500 to 800 subjects and related those repertoires to cytomegalovirus serostatus. In addition to the first cohort of hundreds of subjects, a separate validation cohort of approximately 110 different subjects was used. To predict cytomegalovirus infection status, the study combined high-throughput TCR immunosequencing, statistical association of individual TCRs with disease status, and machine learning. A later analysis re-analyzed previously published TCR beta repertoires from about 730 donors and added high-resolution HLA genotyping to study TCR occurrence patterns. Rather than drawing on any new phenotypic data, the later analysis identified candidate immune exposures from TCR beta sequences and the way those sequences occurred across donors. In an earlier analysis of roughly 540 of the donors, high-throughput TCR beta sequencing was used to judge whether each TCR beta V gene segment behaved as functional or pseudogenic. Alongside the repertoire data, information on donor age, sex, ethnicity and CMV serostatus was compiled. A later genetic analysis took genome-wide SNP genotypes for about three fifths of the roughly 700 donors and used that subset as a discovery cohort. All discovery cohort repertoires had been generated using a single sequencing platform. HLA typing included class I and class II loci at four-digit resolution. The number of donors typed differed by locus, with roughly 629-640 for A, B, C, DRB1 and DQB1, 522 for DQA1, 600 to 610 for DPA1, and some 470 for DPB1. Because of strong linkage in the cohort, roughly five DR-DQ haplotypes were treated as single units for association and clustering. Across some 400 genotyped donors of the cohort, an average of about 240,000 unique TCR beta nucleotide sequences per donor were sequenced, and 15% to 20% of those sequences were non-productive.

Receptor amplification or capture employed the immunoSEQ multiplex PCR assay. A mixture of 60 forward primers for TCR Vbeta segments and 13 reverse primers for TCR Jbeta segments was used in the multiplex PCR. The CDR3 region of rearranged TCR beta genes was amplified from genomic DNA by a multiplex PCR assay. On the Illumina HiSeq System, the amplified TCR beta libraries were sequenced as 87-base-pair reads. As for the authors' bioinformatics: A later analysis counted tens of millions of unique TCR beta chains across the 690 or so repertoires, and roughly 9.9 million of these chains were shared by at least two donors. A nearest-neighbor algorithm error-corrected the raw reads and collapsed the reads into unique sequences, merging closely related sequences to remove PCR and sequencing errors. V, D and J gene segments were assigned by aligning CDR3 sequences to IMGT reference sequences. For a sequence to be retained, a match of at least six nucleotides to both a V gene segment and a J gene segment was required. A rearrangement was called productive if the CDR3 had no stop codons and remained in frame with V and J, and every other rearrangement was called non-productive. Following IMGT convention, CDR3 was defined as the stretch from the second conserved V-encoded cysteine to the conserved J-encoded phenylalanine. In an earlier analysis of more than 550 of the donors, sequences lacking an unambiguous match to a single V gene segment were excluded. In an earlier analysis of about 590 of the donors, a V segment was called functional when productive rearrangements were above 56.7%, and segregating when the standard deviation between donors exceeded 5%. A statistical classification framework was built to diagnose cytomegalovirus status from the catalog of TCR beta chain sequences. In a later analysis, TCR nucleotide sequences were compared against IMGT/GENE-DB human TR gene sequences so that V and J genes could be assigned. The TCRdist pipeline was used in a later analysis to assign CDR3 sequences and most-parsimonious VDJ recombination scenarios. A later analysis defined each TCR beta chain by its CDR3 amino acid sequence plus V-gene family, and excluded reads lacking a unique V-gene family. A later analysis removed roughly 590 highly shared, low-generation-probability nucleotide sequences to deal with suspected cross-contamination and a sequencing artifact. A later analysis calculated a clonal expansion index for each public chain from normalized within-repertoire ranks of inferred template counts. In a later analysis, generation probabilities were computed with a VDJ recombination model fitted to out-of-frame rearrangements, and the resulting probabilities were checked against IGoR. In a later analysis, TCR-TCR, TCR-HLA and TCR-CMV co-occurrence was scored with hypergeometric tests, and a repertoire-size bias correction was applied to TCR pairs. A later analysis estimated false discovery rates by permuting HLA or CMV assignments 20 times. A later analysis grouped co-occurring TCRs with DBSCAN, adding TCRdist sequence similarity when clustering within HLA-allele-positive subsets. Co-occurrence clustering excluded repertoires with fewer than 30,000 or more than 120,000 public chains, plus five with anomalous nucleotide sharing. TCRdb obtained this table from immuneACCESS and retained in-frame rearrangements with V and J assigned. These tables miss some clones; where compared with another copy, unresolved V genes account for less than half of the shortfall, and the remainder is unexplained. V, J and clone size are those of that table, while D and trimming were read from the DNA. This sample lists around 180,000 clones; around 84% were detected once. About 1.7% of the sample rests with the top ten.

Broad study findings and their caveats: A later genetic analysis reported fewer N-insertions in productive TCRs among donors in an Asian-associated ancestry cluster than the roughly 720-donor mean. A further reported finding was that TCR beta sequences accurately predicted the HLA-A and HLA-B alleles for most subjects in the first cohort. According to a later analysis, parvovirus B19, influenza, CMV and Epstein-Barr virus appeared linked to several top co-occurrence clusters. Because counts were too low, roughly 16 rarely observed V segments, including chromosome 9 orphons, were excluded from the earlier analysis of 587 of the donors. Cytomegalovirus status was reported to be diagnosed by the classifier with high specificity and sensitivity in both the original and validation cohorts. The cohort was sequenced for TCR beta chains only, and without alpha or paired-chain data the features that could be detected were limited. In an earlier analysis of some 500 of the donors, most TCR beta V segments were observed in productive rearrangements about 87% or about 30% of the time, broadly matching IMGT annotations. The sequencing pipeline was judged likely to have produced a cluster of highly shared sequence variants as a technical artifact. Specific HLA alleles were associated with 15,000 to 20,000 TCR beta sequences at a false discovery rate of 0.05 in a later analysis. Assigning TCR associations to individual alleles was difficult when HLA alleles, especially DR and DQ, strongly co-occurred. Because HLA typing was unavailable for some donors at each locus, only the typed subset was used in association tests. Correlated functional status among segregating V segments might be attributable to linkage disequilibrium, but an unknown experimental factor could not be ruled out. According to a later analysis, TCR association rates differed among HLA loci, with DRB1 alleles showing the most associated TCRs and HLA-C alleles showing the fewest. In a later genetic analysis, a missense DCLRE1C variant was associated with V-gene and J-gene trimming of TCR beta chains, and the association was replicated in an independent cohort. Roughly uniform sequencing depth across donors was assumed in presence/absence analyses, although this assumption may not hold. Immune exposure information for the cohort was limited to CMV serostatus. Three of the identified cytomegalovirus-associated TCR beta chains were confirmed in vitro to be specific for cytomegalovirus antigens. The authors suggested that the approach could potentially be extended to other disease states and immunological phenotypes. The 87-base-pair reads could not distinguish some IMGT-functional V segments, including TRBV6-2 and TRBV6-3, so those segments were excluded. Most TCR sequences were seen in very few donors, while some public TCRs were found in many individuals. In a later analysis, HLA-associated TCR beta chains showed more clonal expansion and lower generation probabilities than non-associated chains that were equally common. A later analysis found that most CMV-associated TCR beta chains appeared HLA-restricted, with HLA associations seemingly driven largely by CMV exposure. The study gave a list of under 200 TCR beta chains associated with cytomegalovirus.

In regard to this clone: Its antigen remains undetermined. No quality values exist for individual bases; no much larger clone is one base distant. The same CDR3 also results from other DNA sequences found in this sample.

From the cysteine through the phenylalanine, the CDR3 covers 18 amino acids. CDR3 DNA is the only sequence kept; it has 54 bases, read in frame from the first base. The germline V gene encodes CDR1 SGHRS and CDR2 YFSETQ. From V the trimming removes 4 bases and from J it removes 1 base, while the gene matches leave 13 bases of the junction unaccounted for. The cohort comprised 550 to 700 healthy bone marrow donors. At the time of sampling, all cohort members were nominally healthy, though unrecorded immune exposures were likely present. The donor tested CMV seronegative and was one of the 352 seronegative cohort members. A peripheral blood sample was provided by each donor, and peripheral blood mononuclear cells were used for TCR beta sequencing. The Qiagen DNeasy Blood Extraction Kit was used to extract genomic DNA from the blood cell samples.

The TCR was taken from a woman between 18 and 30 years old in good health and CMV-seronegative. The sample consisted of PBMCs. The chain couples TRBV5-1 to TRBJ2-7, with 11 central nucleotides matching TRBD2. The DNA is TGCGCCAGCAGCCTGGCAATCCCCGGGACTAGCGGTTCCTACGAGCAGTACTTC. Its coded protein is CASSLAIPGTSGSYEQYF. The full variable domain, completed from the reference TRBV5-1 and TRBJ2-7 proteins outside the CDR3, reads KAGVTQTPRYLIKTRGQQVTLSCSPISGHRSVSWYQQTPGQGLQFLFEYFSETQRNKGNFPGRFSGRQFSNSRSEMNVSTLELGDSALYLCASSLAIPGTSGSYEQYFGPGTRLTVT.